The T cell receptor beta chain under discussion was sequenced for a study of cytomegalovirus exposure and HLA in healthy donors. The primer mix had 60 Vbeta and 13 Jbeta primers. Clones were sequenced by immunoSEQ multiplex PCR, and TCRdb holds only the in-frame ones, with some missing. Altogether around 140,000 clones are present, about 87% being singletons, with the ten largest covering 4.5% to 6.5%. The V gene's germline CDR1 is SGDLS and CDR2 YYNGEE. With 5 bases removed from V and 2 bases from J, the gap between germline ends came to 13 bases. The CDR3 is made up of 14 amino acids. This TCR derives from a woman in her 30s in good health and CMV-seronegative. The chain employs TRBV9 and TRBJ1-2; D call uncertain. The sequencing input was PBMCs. The CDR3 region has the DNA TGTGCCAGCAGGGGTGGCAACAGAAACTATGGCTACACCTTC. Translating gives CASRGGNRNYGYTF.